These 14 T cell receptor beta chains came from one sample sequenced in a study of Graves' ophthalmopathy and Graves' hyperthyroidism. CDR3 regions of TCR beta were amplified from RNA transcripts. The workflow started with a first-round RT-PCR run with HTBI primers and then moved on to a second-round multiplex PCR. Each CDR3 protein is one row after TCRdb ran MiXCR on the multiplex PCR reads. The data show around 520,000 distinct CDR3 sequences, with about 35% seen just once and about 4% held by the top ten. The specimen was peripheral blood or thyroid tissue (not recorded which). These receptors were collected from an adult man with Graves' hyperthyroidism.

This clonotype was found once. CDR3 sequence (DNA): TGTGCCACCAGCAGTACCCTAGCGGACGCCTACGAGCAGTACTTC. This sequence encodes CATSSTLADAYEQYF. The chain carries TRBV15 and TRBJ2-7; 7 nucleotides match TRBD2. The CDR3 is made up of 15 amino acids. V was clipped by 3 bases and J by 2 bases; unmatched bases: 7. Germline V gene data show CDR1 as LNHNV and CDR2 as YYDKDF (reference sequence).

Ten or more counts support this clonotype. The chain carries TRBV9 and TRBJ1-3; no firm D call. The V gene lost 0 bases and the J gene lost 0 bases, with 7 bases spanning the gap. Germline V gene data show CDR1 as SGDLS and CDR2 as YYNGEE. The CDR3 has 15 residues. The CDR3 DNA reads TGTGCCAGCAGCGTAGAGGCGGCCTCTGGAAACACCATATATTTT. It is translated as CASSVEAASGNTIYF.

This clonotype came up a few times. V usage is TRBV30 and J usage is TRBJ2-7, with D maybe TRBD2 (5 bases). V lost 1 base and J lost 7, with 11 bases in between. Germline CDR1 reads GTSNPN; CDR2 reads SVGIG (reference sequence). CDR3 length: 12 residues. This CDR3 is CAWSGSPGEQYF. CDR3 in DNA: TGTGCCTGGAGTGGCAGCCCGGGGGAGCAGTACTTC.

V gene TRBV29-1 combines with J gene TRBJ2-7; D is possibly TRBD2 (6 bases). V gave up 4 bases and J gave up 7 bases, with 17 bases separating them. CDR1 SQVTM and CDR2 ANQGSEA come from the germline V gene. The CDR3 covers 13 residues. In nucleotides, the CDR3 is TGCAGCGTTGGGGACGGAGGGCCCGGGGAGCAGTACTTC. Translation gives CSVGDGGPGEQYF.

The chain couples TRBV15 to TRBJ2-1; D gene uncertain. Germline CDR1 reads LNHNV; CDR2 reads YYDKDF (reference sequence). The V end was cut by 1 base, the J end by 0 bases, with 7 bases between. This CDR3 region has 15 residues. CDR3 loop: CATSRVPRSYNEQFF. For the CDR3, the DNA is TGTGCCACCAGCAGAGTGCCACGCTCCTACAATGAGCAGTTCTTC.

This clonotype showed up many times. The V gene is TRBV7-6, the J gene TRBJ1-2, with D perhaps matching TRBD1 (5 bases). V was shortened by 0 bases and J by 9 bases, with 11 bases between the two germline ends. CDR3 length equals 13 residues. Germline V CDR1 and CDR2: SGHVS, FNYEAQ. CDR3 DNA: TGTGCCAGCAGCTTAGCGCCGGGGGGTAGCTACACCTTC. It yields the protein CASSLAPGGSYTF.

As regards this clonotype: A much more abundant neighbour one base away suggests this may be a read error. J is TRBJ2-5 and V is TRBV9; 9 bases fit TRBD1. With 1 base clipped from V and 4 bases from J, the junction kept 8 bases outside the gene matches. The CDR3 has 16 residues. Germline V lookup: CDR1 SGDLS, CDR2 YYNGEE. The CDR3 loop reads CASSVSGTGRSETQYF. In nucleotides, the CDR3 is TGTGCCAGCAGCGTATCCGGGACAGGGAGGTCAGAGACCCAGTACTTC.

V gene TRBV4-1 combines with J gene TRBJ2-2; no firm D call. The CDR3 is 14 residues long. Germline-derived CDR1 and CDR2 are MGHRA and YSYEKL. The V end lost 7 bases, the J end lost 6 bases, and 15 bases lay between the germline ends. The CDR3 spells CASNGGVWAGELFF. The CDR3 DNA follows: TGCGCCAGCAACGGTGGGGTTTGGGCCGGGGAGCTGTTTTTT.

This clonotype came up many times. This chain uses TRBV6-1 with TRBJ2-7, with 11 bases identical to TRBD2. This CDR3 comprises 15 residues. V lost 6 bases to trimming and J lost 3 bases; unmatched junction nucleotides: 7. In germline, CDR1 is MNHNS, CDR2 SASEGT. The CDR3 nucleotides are TGTGCCAGCAGCCCTCCCGGGACTAGCGGCTACGAGCAGTACTTC. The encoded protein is CASSPPGTSGYEQYF.

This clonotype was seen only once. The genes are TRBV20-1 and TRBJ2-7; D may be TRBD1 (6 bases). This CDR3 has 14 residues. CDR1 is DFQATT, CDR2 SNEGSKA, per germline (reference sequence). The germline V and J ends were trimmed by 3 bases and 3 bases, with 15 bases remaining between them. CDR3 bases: TGCAGTGCTAGTAAAAGAACAGGGATCTACGAGCAGTACTTC. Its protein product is CSASKRTGIYEQYF.

For the CDR3, the DNA is TGTGCCAGCAGCTTAGTCTCCGGGATTTCCTACGAGCAGTACTTC. Encoded protein: CASSLVSGISYEQYF. The chain combines TRBV7-2 with TRBJ2-7; weak D call: TRBD2 (5 bases). The CDR3 is 15 residues long. Germline V gene sequence: CDR1 SGHTA, CDR2 FQGNSA. The ends were cut back, 1 base at V and 1 base at J, with 11 bases in the middle. The whole variable domain, remainder taken from reference TRBV7-2 and TRBJ2-7, is GAGVSQSPSNKVTEKGKDVELRCDPISGHTALYWYRQSLGQGLEFLIYFQGNSAPDKSGLPSDRFSAERTGGSVSTLTIQRTQQEDSAVYLCASSLVSGISYEQYFGPGTRLTVT.

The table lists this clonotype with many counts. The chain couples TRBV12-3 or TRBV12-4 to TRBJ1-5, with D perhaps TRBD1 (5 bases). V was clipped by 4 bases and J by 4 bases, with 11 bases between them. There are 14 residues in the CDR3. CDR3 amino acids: CASSYDSSNQPQHF. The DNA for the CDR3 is TGTGCCAGCAGTTACGACAGCTCTAATCAGCCCCAGCATTTT.

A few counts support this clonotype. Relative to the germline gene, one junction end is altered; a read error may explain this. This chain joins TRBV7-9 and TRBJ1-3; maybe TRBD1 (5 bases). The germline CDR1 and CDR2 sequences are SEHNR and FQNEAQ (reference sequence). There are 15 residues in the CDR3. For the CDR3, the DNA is TGTGCCAGCAGCCGGGACGGCGTCTCTGGAAACACCGTATATTTT. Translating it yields CASSRDGVSGNTVYF.

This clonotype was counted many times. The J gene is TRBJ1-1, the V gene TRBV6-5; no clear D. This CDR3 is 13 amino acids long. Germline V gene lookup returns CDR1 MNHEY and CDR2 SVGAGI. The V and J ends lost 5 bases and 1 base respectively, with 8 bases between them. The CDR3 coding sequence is TGTGCCAGCAGTGATAACGGGAACACTGAAGCTTTCTTT. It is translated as CASSDNGNTEAFF.